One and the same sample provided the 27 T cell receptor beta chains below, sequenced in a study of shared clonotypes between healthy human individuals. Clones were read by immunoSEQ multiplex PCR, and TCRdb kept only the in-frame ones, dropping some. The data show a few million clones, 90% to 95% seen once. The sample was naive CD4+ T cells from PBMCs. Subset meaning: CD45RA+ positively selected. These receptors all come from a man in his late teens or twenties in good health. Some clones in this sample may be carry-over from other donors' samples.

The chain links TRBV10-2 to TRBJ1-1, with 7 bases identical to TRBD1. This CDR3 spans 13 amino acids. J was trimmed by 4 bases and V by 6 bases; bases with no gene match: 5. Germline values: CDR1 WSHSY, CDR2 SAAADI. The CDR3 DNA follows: TGCGCCAGCAGCATGACAGGGAGCACTGAAGCTTTCTTT. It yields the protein CASSMTGSTEAFF.

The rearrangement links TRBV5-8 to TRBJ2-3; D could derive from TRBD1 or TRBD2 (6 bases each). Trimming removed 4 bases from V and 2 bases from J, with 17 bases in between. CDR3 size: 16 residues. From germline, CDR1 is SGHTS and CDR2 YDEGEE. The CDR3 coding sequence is TGTGCCAGCAGCCCCCGGGGGCGGGCCGTCACAGATACGCAGTATTTT. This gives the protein CASSPRGRAVTDTQYF.

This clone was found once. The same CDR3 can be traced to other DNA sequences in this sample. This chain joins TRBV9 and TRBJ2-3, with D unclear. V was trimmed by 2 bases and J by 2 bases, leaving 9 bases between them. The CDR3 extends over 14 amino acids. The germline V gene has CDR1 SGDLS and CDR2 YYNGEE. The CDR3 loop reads CASSVGPTTDTQYF. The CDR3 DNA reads TGTGCCAGCAGCGTCGGCCCGACCACAGATACGCAGTATTTT.

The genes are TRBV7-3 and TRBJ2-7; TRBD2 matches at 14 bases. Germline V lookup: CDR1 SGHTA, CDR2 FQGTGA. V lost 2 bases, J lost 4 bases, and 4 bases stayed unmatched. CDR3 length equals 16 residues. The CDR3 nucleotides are TGTGCCAGCAGCTTATCGGGGACTAGCGGGAGATACGAGCAGTACTTC. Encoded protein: CASSLSGTSGRYEQYF. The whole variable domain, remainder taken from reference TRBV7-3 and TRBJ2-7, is GAGVSQTPSNKVTEKGKYVELRCDPISGHTALYWYRQSLGQGPEFLIYFQGTGAADDSGLPNDRFFAVRPEGSVSTLKIQRTERGDSAVYLCASSLSGTSGRYEQYFGPGTRLTVT.

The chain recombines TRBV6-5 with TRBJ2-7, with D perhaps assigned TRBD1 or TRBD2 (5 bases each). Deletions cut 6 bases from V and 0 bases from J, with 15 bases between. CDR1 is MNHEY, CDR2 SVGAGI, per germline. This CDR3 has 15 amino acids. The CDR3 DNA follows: TGTGCCAGCAGACGGGGCCGTGAGAGCTCCTACGAGCAGTACTTC. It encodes CASRRGRESSYEQYF.

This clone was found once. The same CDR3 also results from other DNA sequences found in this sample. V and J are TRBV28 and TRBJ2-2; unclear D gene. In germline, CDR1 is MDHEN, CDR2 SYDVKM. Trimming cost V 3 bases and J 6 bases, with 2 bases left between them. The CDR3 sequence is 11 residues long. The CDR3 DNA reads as TGTGCCAGCAGTTTTGCCGGGGAGCTGTTTTTT. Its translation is CASSFAGELFF.

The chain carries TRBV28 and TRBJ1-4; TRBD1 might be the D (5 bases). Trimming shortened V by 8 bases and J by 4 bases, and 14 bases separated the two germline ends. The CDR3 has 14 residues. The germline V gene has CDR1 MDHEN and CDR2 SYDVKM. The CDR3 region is CASHDRDGNEKLFF. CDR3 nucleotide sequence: TGTGCCAGCCACGACCGGGACGGTAATGAAAAACTGTTTTTT.

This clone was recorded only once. For the CDR3, the DNA is TGTGCCACCAGCAGAGCCAGACAGGCCCTCAACTACGAGCAGTACTTC. As protein: CATSRARQALNYEQYF. This sequence joins TRBV15 and TRBJ2-7, with D possibly matching TRBD1 (6 bases). The V and J ends lost 1 base and 3 bases respectively, with 16 bases between them. CDR3 length: 16 residues. Germline CDR1 LNHNV, CDR2 YYDKDF (reference sequence).

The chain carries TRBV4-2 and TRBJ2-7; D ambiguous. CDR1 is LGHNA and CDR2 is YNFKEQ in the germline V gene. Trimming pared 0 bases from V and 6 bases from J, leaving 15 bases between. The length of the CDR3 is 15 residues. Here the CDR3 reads CASSQEWVGSREQYF. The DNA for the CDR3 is TGTGCCAGCAGCCAAGAGTGGGTAGGGTCTCGCGAGCAGTACTTC.

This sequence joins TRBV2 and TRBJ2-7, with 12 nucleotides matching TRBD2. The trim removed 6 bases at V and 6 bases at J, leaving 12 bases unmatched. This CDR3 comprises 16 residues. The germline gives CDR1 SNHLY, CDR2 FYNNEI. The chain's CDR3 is CASSETSGRTTFEQYF. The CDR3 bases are TGTGCCAGCAGCGAAACTAGCGGGAGGACCACTTTCGAGCAGTACTTC.

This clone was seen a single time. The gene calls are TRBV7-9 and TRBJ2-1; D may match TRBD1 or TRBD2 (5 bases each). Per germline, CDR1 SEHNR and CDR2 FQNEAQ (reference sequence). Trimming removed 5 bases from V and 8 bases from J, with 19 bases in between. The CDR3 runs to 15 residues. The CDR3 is CASSQRGLRGHEQFF. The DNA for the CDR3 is TGTGCCAGCAGCCAACGAGGTCTAAGGGGACATGAGCAGTTCTTC.

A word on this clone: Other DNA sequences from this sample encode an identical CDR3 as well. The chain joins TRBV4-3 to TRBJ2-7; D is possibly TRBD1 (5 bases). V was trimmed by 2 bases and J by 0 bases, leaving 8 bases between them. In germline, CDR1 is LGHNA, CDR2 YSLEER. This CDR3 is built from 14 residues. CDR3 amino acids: CASSQRQGSYEQYF. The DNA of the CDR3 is TGCGCCAGCAGCCAACGGCAGGGCTCCTACGAGCAGTACTTC.

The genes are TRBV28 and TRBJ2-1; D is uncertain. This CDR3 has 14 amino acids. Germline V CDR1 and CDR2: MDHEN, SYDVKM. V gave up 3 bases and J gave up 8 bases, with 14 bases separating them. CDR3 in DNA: TGTGCCAGCAGTTTCGCATTCCCTGGCGATGAGCAGTTCTTC. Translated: CASSFAFPGDEQFF.

CDR3 nucleotide sequence: TGCAGCGTTGTGAGCGGGATCGCCCCAGATACGCAGTATTTT. Its translation is CSVVSGIAPDTQYF. The genes are TRBV29-1 and TRBJ2-3; 7 nucleotides match TRBD2. Per the germline V gene, CDR1 is SQVTM and CDR2 is ANQGSEA. The CDR3 extends over 14 amino acids. V trimming: 4 bases; J trimming: 4 bases; junction bases outside the gene matches: 8.

This CDR3 reads CASSEHPTREQFF. In DNA form, the CDR3 reads TGTGCCAGCAGTGAACATCCTACAAGAGAGCAGTTCTTC. V usage is TRBV6-1 and J usage is TRBJ2-1, with D unclear. The CDR3 contains 13 residues. CDR1 and CDR2 (germline): MNHNS, SASEGT. V dropped 2 bases and J dropped 10 bases, with 12 bases sitting between them.

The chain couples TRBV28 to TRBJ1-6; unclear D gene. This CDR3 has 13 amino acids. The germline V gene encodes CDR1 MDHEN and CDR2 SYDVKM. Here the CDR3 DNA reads TGTGCTGCGGGCCAGGTGATTAATTCACCCCTCCACTTT. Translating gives CAAGQVINSPLHF.

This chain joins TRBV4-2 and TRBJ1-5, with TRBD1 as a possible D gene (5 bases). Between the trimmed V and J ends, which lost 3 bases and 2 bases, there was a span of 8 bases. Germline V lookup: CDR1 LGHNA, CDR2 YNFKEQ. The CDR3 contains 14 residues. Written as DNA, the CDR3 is TGTGCCAGCAGCCACCCGGGGGGCAATCAGCCCCAGCATTTT. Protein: CASSHPGGNQPQHF.

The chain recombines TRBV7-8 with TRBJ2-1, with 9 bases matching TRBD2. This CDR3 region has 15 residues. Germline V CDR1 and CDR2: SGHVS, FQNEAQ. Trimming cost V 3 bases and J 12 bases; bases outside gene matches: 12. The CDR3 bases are TGTGCCAGCAGCTTCGATAGTACTAGCGGGTTAGGGCAGTTCTTC. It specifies CASSFDSTSGLGQFF.

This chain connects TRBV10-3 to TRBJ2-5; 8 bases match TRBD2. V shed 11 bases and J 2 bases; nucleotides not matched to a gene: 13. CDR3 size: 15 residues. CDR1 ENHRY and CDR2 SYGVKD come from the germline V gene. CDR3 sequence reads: CAAGRTSWDQETQYF. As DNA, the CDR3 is TGTGCCGCTGGAAGGACTAGCTGGGATCAAGAGACCCAGTACTTC.

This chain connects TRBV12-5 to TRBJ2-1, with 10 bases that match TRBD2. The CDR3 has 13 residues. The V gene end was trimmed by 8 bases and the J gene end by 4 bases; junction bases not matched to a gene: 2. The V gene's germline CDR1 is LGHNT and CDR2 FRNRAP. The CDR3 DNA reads TGTGCTAGTTCGACTAGCGGGTACAATGAGCAGTTCTTC. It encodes CASSTSGYNEQFF.

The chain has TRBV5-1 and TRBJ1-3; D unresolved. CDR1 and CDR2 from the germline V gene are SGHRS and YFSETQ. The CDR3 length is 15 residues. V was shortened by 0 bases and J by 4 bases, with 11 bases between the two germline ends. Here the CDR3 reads CASSLDVGSGNTIYF. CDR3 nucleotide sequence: TGCGCCAGCAGCTTGGACGTGGGCTCCGGAAACACCATATATTTT.

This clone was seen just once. The CDR3: CASSLKVTNYQPQHF. The CDR3 DNA reads as TGTGCCAGCAGTTTGAAAGTCACAAACTATCAGCCCCAGCATTTT. This chain links TRBV28 with TRBJ1-5; D not resolved. Trimming stripped 3 bases from V and 5 bases from J, with 14 bases between. Germline CDR1 and CDR2: MDHEN and SYDVKM. The CDR3 spans 15 residues.

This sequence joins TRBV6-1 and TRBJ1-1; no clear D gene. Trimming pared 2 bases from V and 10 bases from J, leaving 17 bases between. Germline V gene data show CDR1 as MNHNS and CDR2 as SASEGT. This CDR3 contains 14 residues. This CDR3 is CASSEHGHSLGAFF. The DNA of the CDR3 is TGTGCCAGCAGTGAACACGGCCATTCTCTGGGAGCTTTCTTT.

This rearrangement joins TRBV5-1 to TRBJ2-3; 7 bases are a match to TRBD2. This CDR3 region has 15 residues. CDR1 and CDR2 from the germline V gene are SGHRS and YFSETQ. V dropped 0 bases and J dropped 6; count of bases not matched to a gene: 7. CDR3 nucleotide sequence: TGCGCCAGCAGCTTGGATCCCGGGAGGTCGGATACGCAGTATTTT. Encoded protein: CASSLDPGRSDTQYF.

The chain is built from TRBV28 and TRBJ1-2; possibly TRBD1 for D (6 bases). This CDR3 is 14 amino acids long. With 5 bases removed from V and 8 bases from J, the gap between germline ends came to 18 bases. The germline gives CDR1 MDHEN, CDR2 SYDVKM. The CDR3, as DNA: TGTGCCAGCAGTCCACCCCCGGGACATAGCGGCTACACCTTC. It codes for CASSPPPGHSGYTF.

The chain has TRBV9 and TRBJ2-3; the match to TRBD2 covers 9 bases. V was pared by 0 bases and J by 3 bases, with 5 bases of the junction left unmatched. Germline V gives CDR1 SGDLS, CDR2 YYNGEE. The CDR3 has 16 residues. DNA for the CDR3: TGTGCCAGCAGCGTAGGAGTCCTAGCGGGAACAGATACGCAGTATTTT. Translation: CASSVGVLAGTDTQYF.

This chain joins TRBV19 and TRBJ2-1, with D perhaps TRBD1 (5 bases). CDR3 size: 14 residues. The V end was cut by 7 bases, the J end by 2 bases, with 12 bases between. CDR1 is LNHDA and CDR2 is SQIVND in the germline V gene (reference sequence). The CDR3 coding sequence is TGTGCCAGTATAGGGGATGGGGCCTACAATGAGCAGTTCTTC. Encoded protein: CASIGDGAYNEQFF.